Listed below are T cell receptor beta chains from one sample, sequenced in a study of blood T cell repertoires in COVID-19. Libraries were prepared by immunoSEQ multiplex PCR; TCRdb keeps only in-frame clonotypes and omits some of them. The sample carries 200,000 to 300,000 clones, around 88% recorded once. Sequenced: peripheral blood. Receptors originate from a young man with active or convalescent COVID-19. The CDR3 runs from the conserved cysteine through the conserved F or W. D genes are given only for firm matches. Some rows mark clone size as missing; the rest say once, few, many or name a class of expanded clone.

-	12	TRBJ2-7	TRBV11-2	TRBD1	TGTGCCAGCAGCTTAGGGACAGGAGAGCAGTACTTC	CASSLGTGEQYF
-	12	TRBJ2-2	TRBV3-1/TRBV3-2	-	TGTGCCAGCAGCCCCGCGGCCGGGGAGCTGTTTTTT	CASSPAAGELFF
-	19	TRBJ1-6	TRBV27	TRBD1	TGTGCCAGCAGTTTAGCGGGACAGGGGGCGGCCTCCTATAATTCACCCCTCCACTTT	CASSLAGQGAASYNSPLHF
-	12	TRBJ1-1	TRBV30	-	TGTGCCTGGAGACAGACAGTTACTGAAGCTTTCTTT	CAWRQTVTEAFF
-	13	TRBJ1-2	TRBV30	-	TGTGCCTGGAGTTCTGGGGGCGGCTATGGCTACACCTTC	CAWSSGGGYGYTF
-	15	TRBJ1-6	TRBV5-4	TRBD1	TGTGCCAGCAGCCAAGCAGACAGGGGGAAGTCACCCCTCCACTTT	CASSQADRGKSPLHF
-	13	TRBJ2-7	TRBV5-4	-	TGTGCCAGCAGCTTGTCAACACGCCACGAGCAGTACTTC	CASSLSTRHEQYF
many	15	TRBJ2-7	TRBV4-1	-	TGCGCCAGCAGCCAAGCGCCGTCGCAGGCCTACGAGCAGTACTTC	CASSQAPSQAYEQYF
-	15	TRBJ2-7	TRBV6-5	TRBD1	TGTGCCAGCAGTTACTCCGGGACAGGCACCTACGAGCAGTACTTC	CASSYSGTGTYEQYF
-	16	TRBJ2-2	TRBV7-8	TRBD2	TGTGCCAGCAGCCATTCGGGGGGAACGAACACCGGGGAGCTGTTTTTT	CASSHSGGTNTGELFF
once	17	TRBJ1-4	TRBV5-8	TRBD1	TGTGCCAGCAGTTCTGGATCCGGGACAGCAACTAATGAAAAACTGTTTTTT	CASSSGSGTATNEKLFF
-	13	TRBJ1-5	TRBV7-2	-	TGTGCCAGCAGTCACGGTAGCAATCAGCCCCAGCATTTT	CASSHGSNQPQHF
-	15	TRBJ2-5	TRBV21-1	-	TGTGCCAGCAGCATTAGCGGGGTCCGGGAAGAGACCCAGTACTTC	CASSISGVREETQYF
once	16	TRBJ1-2	TRBV12-5	-	TGTGCTAGTGGTTTGGCCCCGGGGGTAGCTAACTATGGCTACACCTTC	CASGLAPGVANYGYTF
-	13	TRBJ1-1	TRBV10-3	TRBD1	TGTGCCATCAGTGGGACAGGGGAAACTGAAGCTTTCTTT	CAISGTGETEAFF
-	15	TRBJ2-1	TRBV27	TRBD2	TGTGCCAGCAGCCGACTAGCGGGGGGGTTAAATGAGCAGTTCTTC	CASSRLAGGLNEQFF
-	16	TRBJ2-3	TRBV11-2	TRBD2	TGTGCCAGCAGCTTAGATTTAGCGGGGGGGCAGAATACGCAGTATTTT	CASSLDLAGGQNTQYF
-	17	TRBJ1-2	TRBV4-2	TRBD1	TGTGCCAGCAGCCAACTGTCGACAGGGGCGATTGGCTATGGCTACACCTTC	CASSQLSTGAIGYGYTF
-	13	TRBJ2-7	TRBV10-1	TRBD2	TGCGCCAGCAGTTCCTCCGGGACTAGCAAGCAGTACTTC	CASSSSGTSKQYF
-	18	TRBJ2-7	TRBV13	TRBD1	TGTGCCAGCAGCTTAGAGGGGGTAGGGACAGGGGCCATCTACGAGCAGTACTTC	CASSLEGVGTGAIYEQYF
few	16	TRBJ2-2	TRBV9	-	TGTGCCAGCAGCGTATATAGTAGCGTTAACACCGGGGAGCTGTTTTTT	CASSVYSSVNTGELFF
-	16	TRBJ2-2	TRBV5-1	TRBD2	TGCGCCAGCAGCTTGGAGGCGGGGGCGAACACCGGGGAGCTGTTTTTT	CASSLEAGANTGELFF
-	14	TRBJ1-1	TRBV14	-	TGTGCCAGCAGCCAAACATACCTGAACACTGAAGCTTTCTTT	CASSQTYLNTEAFF
-	15	TRBJ2-5	TRBV11-3	TRBD2	TGTGCCAGCAGCTTAAGCGGGGGGAGGCTAGAGACCCAGTACTTC	CASSLSGGRLETQYF
-	17	TRBJ1-1	TRBV18	TRBD1	TGTGCCAGCTCACCGGGACAGGGGCCGTGGGGGAACACTGAAGCTTTCTTT	CASSPGQGPWGNTEAFF